This T cell receptor (beta chain) was sequenced during a study of cytomegalovirus exposure and HLA in healthy donors. Findings and caveats of the study: Cytomegalovirus-associated status was assigned to about 170 TCR beta chains. Rare TCR sequences predominated, though certain public TCRs were found in many donors.

Only in-frame clones appear in the TCRdb table, and some are missing; sequencing was by immunoSEQ multiplex PCR. The table shows 80,000 to 100,000 clones, with over 75% occurring only once. J gave up 2 bases and V 4 bases, and 9 bases lay outside the gene matches. The CDR3 is made up of 16 amino acids. Germline lookup yields CDR1 MGHRA and CDR2 YSYEKL. A note on this clone: Its antigen is not known.

The chain combines TRBV4-1 with TRBJ2-7; TRBD2 agrees at 9 bases. The sample comprised PBMCs. The origin of this receptor is a man aged 18 to 30 in good health and CMV-seropositive. The DNA of the CDR3 is TGCGCCAGCAGCCTCAGCGGGGGGCATGCGGCCTACGAGCAGTACTTC. Residues: CASSLSGGHAAYEQYF.